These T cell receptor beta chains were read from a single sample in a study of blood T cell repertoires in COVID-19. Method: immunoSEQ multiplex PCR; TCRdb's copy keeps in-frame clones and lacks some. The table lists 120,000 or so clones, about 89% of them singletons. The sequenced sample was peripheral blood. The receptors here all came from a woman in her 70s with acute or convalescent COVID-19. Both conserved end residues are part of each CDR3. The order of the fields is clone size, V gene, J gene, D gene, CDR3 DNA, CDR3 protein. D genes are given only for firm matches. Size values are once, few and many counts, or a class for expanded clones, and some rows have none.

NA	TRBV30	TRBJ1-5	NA	TGTGCCTGGAGTCCACGCGACAGGACCAATCAGCCCCAGCATTTT	CAWSPRDRTNQPQHF
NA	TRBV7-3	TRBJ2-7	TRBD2	TGTGCCAGCAGCTTATATGCCAGCGGGGGGGCCGAGCAGTACTTC	CASSLYASGGAEQYF
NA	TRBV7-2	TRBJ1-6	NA	TGTGCCAGCAGGAGGGGGGGGCAAGGATCACCCCTCCACTTT	CASRRGGQGSPLHF
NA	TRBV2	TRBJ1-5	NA	TGTGCCAGCAGTGAAGGGGGGGTGGGCAATCAGCCCCAGCATTTT	CASSEGGVGNQPQHF
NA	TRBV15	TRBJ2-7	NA	TGTGCCACCAGCAACAGGTACGAGCAGTACTTC	CATSNRYEQYF
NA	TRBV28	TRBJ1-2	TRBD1	TGTGCCAGCAGTTTAACACAGGGGATTGGTGGAAACTATGGCTACACCTTC	CASSLTQGIGGNYGYTF
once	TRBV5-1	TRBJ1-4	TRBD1	TGCGCCAGCAGCTTACTGCCGGGACAGGGAGGCGAAAAACTGTTTTTT	CASSLLPGQGGEKLFF
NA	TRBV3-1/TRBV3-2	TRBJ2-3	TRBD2	TGTGCCAGCAGCCAAAGATTTGGACTAGCGGGGGGAAATACGCAGTATTTT	CASSQRFGLAGGNTQYF
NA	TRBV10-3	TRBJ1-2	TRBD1	TGTGCCATCAGCATAGGGACAGACTATGGCTACACCTTC	CAISIGTDYGYTF
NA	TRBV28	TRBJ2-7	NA	TGTGCCAGCAGTCCCACAGGGAGCCACGAGCAGTACTTC	CASSPTGSHEQYF
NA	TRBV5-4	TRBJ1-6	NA	TGTGCCAGCAGCCAGGGGACAACCCGATCTAATTCACCCCTCCACTTT	CASSQGTTRSNSPLHF
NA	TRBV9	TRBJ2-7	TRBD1	TGTGCCAGCAGCGTAGGATCGCAGACAGGGGGACAATACGAGCAGTACTTC	CASSVGSQTGGQYEQYF
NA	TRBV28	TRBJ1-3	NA	TGTGCCAGCCTAGAACAGGGAAGAGGAAACACCATATATTTT	CASLEQGRGNTIYF
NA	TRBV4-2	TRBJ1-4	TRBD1	TGTGCCAGCAGCCTGGGACAGCCTAATGAAAAACTGTTTTTT	CASSLGQPNEKLFF
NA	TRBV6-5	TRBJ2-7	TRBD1	TGTGCCAGCAACGGACAGGGGTCCTACGAGCAGTACTTC	CASNGQGSYEQYF
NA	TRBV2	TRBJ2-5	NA	TGTGCCAGCAGCACTAGCCTTGGGGTTCAAGAGACCCAGTACTTC	CASSTSLGVQETQYF
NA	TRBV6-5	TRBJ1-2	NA	TGTGCCAGCAGTTACTTCCGGACAGCTAACTATGGCTACACCTTC	CASSYFRTANYGYTF
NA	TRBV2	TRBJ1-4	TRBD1	TGTGCCAGCAGTAGGAGGGGGCTGACTAATGAAAAACTGTTTTTT	CASSRRGLTNEKLFF
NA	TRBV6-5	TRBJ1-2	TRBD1	TGTGCCAGCAGCCCCACAGGGGACTATGGCTACACCTTC	CASSPTGDYGYTF
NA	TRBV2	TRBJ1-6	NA	TGTGCCATCTCCCTGGGGGCGACAGAAAACAATTCACCCCTCCACTTT	CAISLGATENNSPLHF
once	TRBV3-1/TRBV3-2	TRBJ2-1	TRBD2	TGTGCCAGCAGCCGGCGGACTAGCGTGAGTGAGCAGTTCTTC	CASSRRTSVSEQFF